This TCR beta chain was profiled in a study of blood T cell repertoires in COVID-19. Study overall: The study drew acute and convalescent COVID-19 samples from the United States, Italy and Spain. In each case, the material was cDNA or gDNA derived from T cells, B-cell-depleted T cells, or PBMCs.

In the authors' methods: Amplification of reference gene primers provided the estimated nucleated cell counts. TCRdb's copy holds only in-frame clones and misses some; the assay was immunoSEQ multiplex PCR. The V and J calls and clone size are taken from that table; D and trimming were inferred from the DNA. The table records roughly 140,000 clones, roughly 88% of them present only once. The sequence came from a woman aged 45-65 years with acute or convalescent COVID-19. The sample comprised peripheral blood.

The CDR3 nucleotides read TGTGCCAGCAGCCAGTCTCCACGGAACATTCAGTACTTC. The encoded protein is CASSQSPRNIQYF. J is TRBJ2-4 and V is TRBV3-1 (or the pseudogene TRBV3-2), with D unclear. Trimming removed 3 bases from V and 7 bases from J, with 10 bases in between. Germline assignment: CDR1 LGHDT and CDR2 YNNKEL (reference sequence). The CDR3 covers 13 residues.